The rows below give T cell receptor beta chains drawn from one sample of a study of PD-1 blockade in classical Hodgkin lymphoma. Some clones are missing from TCRdb's copy, which holds only in-frame ones; the method was immunoSEQ multiplex PCR. In the table there are 50,000 or so clones, roughly 66% of which are singletons. Material: peripheral blood mononuclear cells (PBMCs), obtained before the second cycle of nivolumab. The receptor set was obtained from a human donor with classical Hodgkin lymphoma. Each CDR3 is given without its conserved first and last residue. Fields, in order: V gene, CDR3 protein.

>TRBV29-1
SIGAGDNEQF
>TRBV7-6
ASSPGNYNEQF
>TRBV7-2
ASIGTSGRAGEQF
>TRBV19
ASRAGTPTGELF
>TRBV5-1
ASSLAAGLTDTQY
>TRBV5-4
ASRTIDRAGELF
>TRBV5-1
ASSLKYGVEAF
>TRBV19
ATRLGGSNEQY
>TRBV7-8
ASSLVGLASTDTQY
>TRBV19
ASNLGRAGPPPHADTQY
>TRBV11-2
ASSLIGQGLGKETQY
>TRBV2
ASSAGLATDTQY
>TRBV25-1
ASYFVGELF
>TRBV13
ASSLGQAPNYGYT
>TRBV9
ASSLSPQAGGSTYEQY
>TRBV6-5
ASSYSGSGANVLT
>TRBV7-9
ASSFSPSSAPATEAF
>TRBV28
ASRSGGAKNIQY
>TRBV6-6
ASSYKSLSSYNEQF
>TRBV6-6
ASKGTGGGYEQY
>TRBV6-1
ASSEAFDQPQH
>TRBV27
ASSQQGARDQPQH
>TRBV7-2
ASSLYGGHTSHPY
>TRBV7-9
AGSFFLLGQGNEQY
>TRBV30
AWSVRGRALVGELF
>TRBV4-2
ASSQVGNEQY
>TRBV6-1
ATKIGGRTEAF
>TRBV28
ASSSYSSGHEQY
>TRBV18
ASSPTSGAYNEQF
>TRBV28
ASTQGQGRRSQY
>TRBV6-5
ASRDRLYEQY
>TRBV6-1
ASSAHVRDRYHEQF
>TRBV2
ASSDRALSGNTIY
>TRBV29-1
SVEEQGITEAF
>TRBV6-4
AIAERGILPETQY
>TRBV7-6
ASSPDFAYEQY
>TRBV28
ASSLYRGESYEQY
>TRBV6-6
ASSYGAASNTEAF
>TRBV19
ASTSLTSGSGTQY
>TRBV27
ASSSALGTDTQY
>TRBV30
AWGTGLYYEQY
>TRBV30
AWSSGGGEKLF
>TRBV5-6
ASSLFNRPGVAF
>TRBV6-4
ASSDRGGYT
>TRBV14
ASSQDLGAGYT
>TRBV6-5
ASSYSGSLEQY
>TRBV6-5
ASSYSTSGRGEQY
>TRBV27
ASSPRPTWNTGELF
>TRBV6-5
ASSISGFSYEQY
>TRBV5-4
ASPPNSGLAGNNEQF
>TRBV4-2
ASSQDLAYPQY
>TRBV6-5
ASSQLSLNTEAF